The 22 T cell receptor beta chains below come from one sample, sequenced in a study of early T cells in non-severe SARS-CoV-2 infection. One entry per CDR3 protein results from TCRdb running MiXCR on the 5' RACE reads. This table has about 97,000 distinct CDR3 sequences, approximately 10% appearing once. The starting material was whole blood, obtained at baseline. The source is an adult who was a healthcare worker with PCR-confirmed SARS-CoV-2 infection or an uninfected control (not recorded which).

This clonotype was found many times. The gene calls are TRBV7-9 and TRBJ2-1; TRBD2 matches at 8 bases. With V trimmed by 2 bases and J by 8 bases, 11 bases remained unmatched. Germline V CDR1 and CDR2: SEHNR, FQNEAQ (reference sequence). This CDR3 spans 16 amino acids. CDR3 nucleotides: TGTGCCAGCAGCTTACCCGGACTAGCTATTACCGATGAGCAGTTCTTC. As protein: CASSLPGLAITDEQFF. Full variable domain (remainder filled in from reference TRBV7-9 and TRBJ2-1): DTGVSQNPRHKITKRGQNVTFRCDPISEHNRLYWYRQTLGQGPEFLTYFQNEAQLEKSRLLSDRFSAERPKGSFSTLEIQRTEQGDSAMYLCASSLPGLAITDEQFFGPGTRLTVL.

This clonotype was recorded a few times. The J gene is TRBJ2-7, the V gene TRBV5-8, with D tentatively TRBD2 (6 bases). Trimming pared 2 bases from V and 7 bases from J, leaving 22 bases between. The germline CDR1 and CDR2 sequences are SGHTS and YDEGEE. The CDR3 spans 16 residues. The CDR3 DNA is TGTGCCAGCAGCTTCGCCCGGGACTCCGCTTTTAGGGAGCAGTACTTC. This codes for CASSFARDSAFREQYF.

In its sample, this clonotype was seen a few times. The J gene is TRBJ1-2, the V gene TRBV10-2, with TRBD1 matching 12 bases. Germline values: CDR1 WSHSY, CDR2 SAAADI. Trimming cost V 7 bases and J 1 base; bases outside gene matches: 13. The CDR3 is made up of 18 amino acids. Here the CDR3 reads CASNPVPGQGADNYGYTF. DNA for the CDR3: TGCGCCAGCAATCCAGTACCGGGACAGGGGGCTGATAACTATGGCTACACCTTC.

A few counts support this clonotype. This chain uses TRBV2 with TRBJ1-5; TRBD1 matches at 7 bases. The junction had 9 bases not matched to a gene; V was cut back by 6 bases and J by 4 bases. Germline V lookup: CDR1 SNHLY, CDR2 FYNNEI. The CDR3 contains 15 residues. The CDR3 DNA is TGTGCCAGCAGGGCGACAGGGCTACTTAATCAGCCCCAGCATTTT. It specifies CASRATGLLNQPQHF.

This rearrangement joins TRBV5-5 to TRBJ2-7, with TRBD2 identical over 8 bases. Germline V gives CDR1 SGHKS, CDR2 YYEKEE (reference sequence). The V segment lost 3 bases and the J segment 5 bases; nucleotides outside the gene matches: 7. The CDR3 length is 14 residues. The CDR3 DNA reads TGTGCCAGCAGCTCCCGGACGGGGGGGGACGAGCAGTACTTC. Amino acids: CASSSRTGGDEQYF.

CDR3 amino acids: CSARELEVHTGELFF. The CDR3 DNA is TGCAGTGCTAGAGAATTAGAGGTTCACACCGGGGAGCTGTTTTTT. The gene calls are TRBV20-1 and TRBJ2-2; D not certain. Between the trimmed V and J ends, which lost 0 bases and 3 bases, there was a span of 11 bases. Germline V gene data show CDR1 as DFQATT and CDR2 as SNEGSKA (reference sequence). The CDR3 covers 15 residues.

This clonotype was counted ten times or more. The gene calls are TRBV4-1 and TRBJ2-1, with TRBD2 matching 7 bases. The CDR3 length is 16 residues. Germline assignment: CDR1 MGHRA and CDR2 YSYEKL. Trimming took 0 bases from V and 8 from J; bases not matched to a gene: 10. CDR3 sequence reads: CASSQDPGGVTDEQFF. In nucleotides, the CDR3 is TGCGCCAGCAGCCAAGATCCGGGAGGCGTCACCGATGAGCAGTTCTTC.

This clonotype has just a few counts. The chain carries TRBV5-8 and TRBJ2-7; D assignment may be TRBD1 or TRBD2 (5 bases each). The CDR3 covers 15 residues. Trimming took 4 bases from V and 8 from J, leaving 22 bases between them. Germline V gene lookup returns CDR1 SGHTS and CDR2 YDEGEE. The CDR3 DNA follows: TGTGCCAGCAGCAATGGTATGGGCTGGGGGATCCAGCAGTACTTC. Its protein is CASSNGMGWGIQQYF. Full variable domain (remainder filled in from reference TRBV5-8 and TRBJ2-7): EAGVTQSPTHLIKTRGQQATLRCSPISGHTSVYWYQQALGLGLQFLLWYDEGEERNRGNFPPRFSGRQFPNYSSELNVNALELEDSALYLCASSNGMGWGIQQYFGPGTRLTVT.

This clonotype was recorded many times. V and J are TRBV29-1 and TRBJ1-2; 7 bases match TRBD1. This CDR3 region has 13 residues. From germline, CDR1 is SQVTM and CDR2 ANQGSEA. The V gene end was trimmed by 3 bases and the J gene end by 7 bases; junction bases not matched to a gene: 8. The CDR3 coding sequence is TGCAGCGTTGAGGGACAGTGGGGTTCTGGCTACACCTTC. The encoded protein is CSVEGQWGSGYTF.

This clonotype has a handful of counts. V and J are TRBV6-2 or TRBV6-3 and TRBJ2-5; 9 nucleotides agree with TRBD1. CDR1 MNHEY and CDR2 SVGEGT come from the germline V gene. Trimming removed 5 bases from V and 5 bases from J; junction bases left unmatched: 9. This CDR3 contains 15 residues. CDR3 residues: CASSEQGAGTETQYF. CDR3 nucleotides: TGTGCCAGCAGTGAACAGGGGGCCGGGACTGAGACCCAGTACTTC.

This clonotype was detected only a few times. The gene calls are TRBV24-1 and TRBJ2-4; D is possibly TRBD1 (5 bases). Germline CDR1 and CDR2: KGHDR and SFDVKD. V lost 9 bases and J 2 bases, leaving 7 bases between the germline ends. The CDR3 spans 12 residues. The CDR3 spells CATQGTKNIQYF. CDR3 sequence (DNA): TGTGCCACCCAGGGAACCAAAAACATTCAGTACTTC.

This clonotype was detected only a few times. V gene TRBV14 combines with J gene TRBJ2-1, with no clear D. The CDR3 is 12 amino acids. Trimming took 4 bases from V and 5 from J, leaving 6 bases between them. Germline V gene sequence: CDR1 SGHDN, CDR2 FVKESK. In DNA form, the CDR3 reads TGTGCCAGCAGCCCGCATAACAATGAGCAGTTCTTC. It yields the protein CASSPHNNEQFF. Full variable domain (outside the CDR3, taken from reference TRBV14 and TRBJ2-1): EAGVTQFPSHSVIEKGQTVTLRCDPISGHDNLYWYRRVMGKEIKFLLHFVKESKQDESGMPNNRFLAERTGGTYSTLKVQPAELEDSGVYFCASSPHNNEQFFGPGTRLTVL.

Ten or more counts support this clonotype. The rearrangement joins TRBV7-9 to TRBJ2-7; TRBD2 aligns across 8 bases. CDR1 and CDR2 from the germline V gene are SEHNR and FQNEAQ (reference sequence). The junction had 4 bases not matched to a gene; V was cut back by 7 bases and J by 5 bases. The CDR3 consists of 12 residues. The CDR3 loop is CASTTGGHEQYF. CDR3 DNA: TGTGCCAGCACAACGGGGGGGCACGAGCAGTACTTC.

The genes are TRBV11-2 and TRBJ2-7, with 12 bases fitting TRBD2. V gave up 6 bases and J gave up 2 bases; unmatched junction bases: 2. Per the germline V gene, CDR1 is SGHAT and CDR2 is FQNNGV. CDR3 length: 14 amino acids. CDR3 in amino acids: CASRGLAGPYEQYF. The CDR3 region has the DNA TGTGCCAGCAGAGGACTAGCGGGACCCTACGAGCAGTACTTC.

This clonotype has just a few counts. V gene TRBV2 combines with J gene TRBJ2-2; D may be TRBD2 (5 bases). The CDR3 consists of 19 residues. The germline CDR1 and CDR2 sequences are SNHLY and FYNNEI. V shed 3 bases and J shed 7 bases, with 27 bases lying between them. The CDR3 here is CASSDLIGSLGYAGGELFF. The DNA for the CDR3 is TGTGCCAGCAGTGACCTAATCGGGTCACTAGGATACGCGGGCGGGGAGCTGTTTTTT.

The V and J genes are TRBV7-2 and TRBJ2-3; D is ambiguous. V was shortened by 6 bases and J by 3 bases, with 13 bases between the two germline ends. This CDR3 contains 14 residues. The V gene's germline CDR1 is SGHTA and CDR2 FQGNSA. The CDR3 spells CASSSVAPTDTQYF. CDR3 sequence (DNA): TGTGCCAGCAGTTCAGTGGCCCCAACAGATACGCAGTATTTT.

This clonotype came up a few times. The chain employs TRBV28 and TRBJ2-5; tentatively, D is TRBD1 or TRBD2 (5 bases each). Trimming removed 7 bases from V and 9 bases from J, with 18 bases in between. Per germline, CDR1 MDHEN and CDR2 SYDVKM. The CDR3 is 13 amino acids. The CDR3: CASNSGTDFAQYF. In nucleotides, the CDR3 is TGTGCCAGCAATTCCGGGACGGATTTTGCCCAGTACTTC.

This clonotype was picked up a small number of times. The rearrangement joins TRBV11-3 to TRBJ1-6, with D tentatively TRBD1 (5 bases). V lost 0 bases and J 6 bases, leaving 27 bases between the germline ends. Germline V gives CDR1 SGHNT, CDR2 YENEEA. The CDR3 runs to 21 residues. The CDR3 here is CASSLDLTLRDPRLRNSPLHF. DNA for the CDR3: TGTGCCAGCAGCTTAGATTTAACCCTCCGGGACCCACGCCTACGTAATTCACCCCTCCACTTT. Using reference TRBV11-3 and TRBJ1-6 for the parts outside the CDR3, the full variable domain is EAGVVQSPRYKIIEKKQPVAFWCNPISGHNTLYWYLQNLGQGPELLIRYENEEAVDDSQLPKDRFSAERLKGVDSTLKIQPAELGDSAVYLCASSLDLTLRDPRLRNSPLHFGNGTRLTVT.

V usage is TRBV12-3 or TRBV12-4 and J usage is TRBJ2-2; no reliable D call. The CDR3 covers 15 residues. With 2 bases removed from V and 5 bases from J, the gap between germline ends came to 12 bases. The CDR3 sequence: CASSLSRVGTGELFF. The CDR3 coding sequence is TGTGCCAGCAGTTTATCTCGGGTGGGGACCGGGGAGCTGTTTTTT.

This clonotype occurred many times. V and J are TRBV5-1 and TRBJ1-4; D is possibly TRBD1 (6 bases). Germline CDR1 and CDR2: SGHRS and YFSETQ. The CDR3 runs to 15 residues. Trimming removed 4 bases at V and 8 bases at J, with 18 bases between. CDR3 DNA: TGCGCCAGCAGCCCCAACAGGGTAATGGGGGAAAAACTGTTTTTT. Its protein product is CASSPNRVMGEKLFF.

This clonotype was detected a few times. The rearrangement links TRBV29-1 to TRBJ2-7; 8 bases fit TRBD1. V lost 7 bases to trimming and J lost 6 bases; unmatched junction nucleotides: 5. The germline CDR1 and CDR2 sequences are SQVTM and ANQGSEA. The CDR3 runs 11 residues. CDR3 nucleotides: TGCAGCGGGACAGGGTCTGGCGAGCAGTACTTC. Protein sequence: CSGTGSGEQYF.

The chain combines TRBV30 with TRBJ2-1, with D perhaps TRBD1 or TRBD2 (5 bases each). The V and J ends lost 4 bases and 1 base respectively, with 17 bases between them. This CDR3 comprises 16 residues. The germline gives CDR1 GTSNPN, CDR2 SVGIG (reference sequence). CDR3 bases: TGTGCCTGGACCAGAGGGGCAGGTCGGTCCTACAATGAGCAGTTCTTC. Protein sequence: CAWTRGAGRSYNEQFF. Full variable domain (remainder filled in from reference TRBV30 and TRBJ2-1): SQTIHQWPATLVQPVGSPLSLECTVEGTSNPNLYWYRQAAGRGLQLLFYSVGIGQISSEVPQNLSASRPQDRQFILSSKKLLLSDSGFYLCAWTRGAGRSYNEQFFGPGTRLTVL.